One T cell receptor beta chain is described in this entry. The germline CDR1 and CDR2 sequences are SGHTA and FQGNSA. This CDR3 comprises 14 residues. Germline trimming cut 3 bases from V and 4 bases from J; bases unmatched to any gene: 5. This sample stems from a study of blood T cell repertoires in COVID-19. About the study: Italy, Spain and the United States were the sources of the convalescent and acute COVID-19 samples.

Measured with immunoSEQ multiplex PCR; TCRdb has only the in-frame clones, and not every one. The sample lists some 190,000 clones, around 80% seen once, with around 6.9% in the top ten. J is TRBJ1-1 and V is TRBV7-2; 7 nucleotides agree with TRBD1. Sequencing was performed on peripheral blood. The TCR originated in a man aged 60-69 years with acute or convalescent COVID-19. CDR3 in amino acids: CASSFDRVITEAFF. DNA of the CDR3: TGTGCCAGCAGCTTTGACAGGGTAATCACTGAAGCTTTCTTT.